One and the same sample provided the 10 T cell receptor beta chains below, sequenced in a study of cytomegalovirus exposure and HLA in healthy donors. The method was immunoSEQ multiplex PCR; TCRdb's version includes in-frame clones alone and lacks a portion of them. The table has about 120,000 clones, 80% to 90% seen once; the top ten hold around 1.2%. The sample taken for sequencing was PBMCs. The receptors come from a woman younger than 35 in good health and CMV-seronegative.

The chain links TRBV7-8 to TRBJ2-1; maybe TRBD2 (6 bases). Germline-derived CDR1 and CDR2 are SGHVS and FQNEAQ. The length of the CDR3 is 13 residues. Trimming pared 2 bases from V and 12 bases from J, leaving 14 bases between. The CDR3 is CASSLPGAFVQFF. In DNA form, the CDR3 reads TGTGCCAGCAGCTTACCGGGAGCCTTCGTGCAGTTCTTC.

V is TRBV12-5 and J is TRBJ2-7, with D perhaps TRBD1 (5 bases). Germline lookup yields CDR1 LGHNT and CDR2 FRNRAP. Trimming stripped 3 bases from V and 1 base from J, with 7 bases between. This CDR3 has 13 amino acids. The DNA for the CDR3 is TGTGCTAGTGGTTTAGGGGTTTCCTACGAGCAGTACTTC. Amino acid sequence: CASGLGVSYEQYF.

The rearrangement uses TRBV7-9 and TRBJ1-5; perhaps TRBD1 as D (5 bases). CDR1 is SEHNR, CDR2 FQNEAQ, per germline (reference sequence). Deletions cut 1 base from V and 8 bases from J, with 12 bases between. The CDR3 runs to 14 residues. The CDR3 DNA is TGTGCCAGCAGCTTAGGGGAGGGCAGGGAGCCCCAGCATTTT. Protein: CASSLGEGREPQHF.

The V gene is TRBV9, the J gene TRBJ2-7, with 14 bases lining up with TRBD2. The CDR3 is 16 amino acids. V gave up 0 bases and J gave up 5 bases; unmatched junction bases: 4. The germline gives CDR1 SGDLS, CDR2 YYNGEE. The CDR3 spells CASSVELGLAGDEQYF. The CDR3, as DNA: TGTGCCAGCAGCGTAGAACTGGGACTAGCGGGAGACGAGCAGTACTTC. Full variable domain (missing parts from reference TRBV9 and TRBJ2-7): DSGVTQTPKHLITATGQRVTLRCSPRSGDLSVYWYQQSLDQGLQFLIQYYNGEERAKGNILERFSAQQFPDLHSELNLSSLELGDSALYFCASSVELGLAGDEQYFGPGTRLTVT.

This chain joins TRBV27 and TRBJ1-2, with a weak D call TRBD1 (5 bases). With 2 bases removed from V and 5 bases from J, the gap between germline ends came to 9 bases. Germline CDR1 is MNHEY and CDR2 is SMNVEV (reference sequence). This CDR3 has 13 residues. In DNA form, the CDR3 reads TGTGCCAGCAGTTTAACAGGATTATATGGCTACACCTTC. Its translation: CASSLTGLYGYTF.

Comment on this clone: At the DNA level, this CDR3 is encoded by other sequences in the same sample as well. The chain carries TRBV19 and TRBJ1-5; D might be TRBD1 (5 bases). The CDR3 is 11 residues long. CDR1 LNHDA and CDR2 SQIVND come from the germline V gene (reference sequence). V gave up 5 bases and J gave up 9 bases, with 8 bases separating them. CDR3 DNA sequence: TGTGCCAGTAGTTCAAGGGGGCCCCAGCATTTT. It yields the protein CASSSRGPQHF.

This chain uses TRBV30 with TRBJ1-2; 8 nucleotides agree with TRBD1. Trimming at V came to 2 bases and at J to 2 bases, leaving 10 bases not matched to a gene. The CDR3 spans 16 residues. Per germline, CDR1 GTSNPN and CDR2 SVGIG (reference sequence). CDR3 amino acids: CAWSQTGTGRNYGYTF. As DNA, the CDR3 is TGTGCCTGGAGTCAAACAGGGACAGGACGCAACTATGGCTACACCTTC.

The chain employs TRBV7-6 and TRBJ1-4; TRBD1 is a possible D gene (6 bases). CDR3 length: 15 residues. V lost 5 bases, J lost 3 bases, and 13 bases lay in between. From germline, CDR1 is SGHVS and CDR2 FNYEAQ. In DNA, the CDR3 is TGTGCCAGCAGCAGACGACAGGCAGCTAATGAAAAACTGTTTTTT. Translating it yields CASSRRQAANEKLFF.

The V gene is TRBV4-1, the J gene TRBJ1-5; D is possibly TRBD1 (5 bases). V lost 0 bases, J lost 7 bases, and 16 bases lay in between. The CDR3 is made up of 16 amino acids. Germline V CDR1 and CDR2: MGHRA, YSYEKL. The DNA of the CDR3 is TGCGCCAGCAGCCAAGATGGTAGACAGACTCCCCAGCCCCAGCATTTT. Encoded protein: CASSQDGRQTPQPQHF.

The J gene is TRBJ2-7, the V gene TRBV2; possible D gene TRBD1, 6 bases. With 6 bases removed from V and 4 bases from J, the gap between germline ends came to 10 bases. Germline loops: CDR1 SNHLY, CDR2 FYNNEI. The CDR3 has 12 residues. In DNA form, the CDR3 reads TGTGCCAGCAGACCAACAGGGTACGAGCAGTACGTC. It is translated as CASRPTGYEQYV.